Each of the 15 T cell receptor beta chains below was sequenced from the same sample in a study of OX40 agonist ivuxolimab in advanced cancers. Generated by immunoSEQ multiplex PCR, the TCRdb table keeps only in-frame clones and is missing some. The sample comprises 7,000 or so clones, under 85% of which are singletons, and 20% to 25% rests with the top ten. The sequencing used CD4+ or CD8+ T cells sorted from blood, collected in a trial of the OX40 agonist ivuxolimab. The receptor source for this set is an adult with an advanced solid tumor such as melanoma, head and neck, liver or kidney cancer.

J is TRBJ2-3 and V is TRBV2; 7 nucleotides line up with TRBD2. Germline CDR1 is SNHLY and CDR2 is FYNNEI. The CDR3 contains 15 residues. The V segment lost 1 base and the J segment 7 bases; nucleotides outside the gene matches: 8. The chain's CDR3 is CASSEVAGAGYTQYF. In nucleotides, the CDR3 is TGTGCCAGCAGTGAAGTAGCGGGTGCAGGATATACGCAGTATTTT.

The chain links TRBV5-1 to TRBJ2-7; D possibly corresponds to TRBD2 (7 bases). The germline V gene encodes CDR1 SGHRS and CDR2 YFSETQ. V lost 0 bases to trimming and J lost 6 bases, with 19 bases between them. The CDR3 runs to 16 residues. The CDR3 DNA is TGCGCCAGCAGCTTGGTCTCGGGGGGCCAGTCCGCCGAGCAGTACTTC. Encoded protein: CASSLVSGGQSAEQYF.

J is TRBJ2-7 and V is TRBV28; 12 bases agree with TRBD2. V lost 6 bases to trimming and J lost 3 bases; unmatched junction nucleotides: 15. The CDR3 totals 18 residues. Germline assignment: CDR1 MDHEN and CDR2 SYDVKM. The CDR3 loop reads CASSSGGTSGPEIYEQYF. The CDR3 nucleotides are TGTGCCAGCAGCTCAGGGGGGACTAGCGGGCCTGAGATCTACGAGCAGTACTTC.

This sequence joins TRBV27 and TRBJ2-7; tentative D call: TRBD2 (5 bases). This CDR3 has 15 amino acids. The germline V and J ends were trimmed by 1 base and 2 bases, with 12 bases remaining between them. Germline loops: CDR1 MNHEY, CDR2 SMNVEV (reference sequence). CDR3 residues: CASSLWAAAAYEQYF. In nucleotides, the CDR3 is TGTGCCAGCAGTTTATGGGCAGCGGCCGCCTACGAGCAGTACTTC.

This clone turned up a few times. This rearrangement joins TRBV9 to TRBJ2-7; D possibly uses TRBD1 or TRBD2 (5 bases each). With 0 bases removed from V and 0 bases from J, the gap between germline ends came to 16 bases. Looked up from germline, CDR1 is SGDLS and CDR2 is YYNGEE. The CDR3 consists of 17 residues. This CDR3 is CASSVGGDWGSSYEQYF. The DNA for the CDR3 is TGTGCCAGCAGCGTAGGAGGAGACTGGGGGAGCTCCTACGAGCAGTACTTC.

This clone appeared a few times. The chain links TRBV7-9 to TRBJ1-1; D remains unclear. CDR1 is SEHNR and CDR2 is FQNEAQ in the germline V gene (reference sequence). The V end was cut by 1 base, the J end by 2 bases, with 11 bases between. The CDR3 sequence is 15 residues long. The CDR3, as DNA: TGTGCCAGCAGCTTAGACTGGTCGCTCAACACTGAAGCTTTCTTT. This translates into CASSLDWSLNTEAFF.

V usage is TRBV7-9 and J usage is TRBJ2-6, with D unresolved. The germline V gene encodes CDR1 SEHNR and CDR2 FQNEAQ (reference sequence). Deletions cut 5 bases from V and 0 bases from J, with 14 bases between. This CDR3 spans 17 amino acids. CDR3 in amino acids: CASSPPPLPSGANVLTF. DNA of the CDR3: TGTGCCAGCAGCCCACCTCCCCTCCCCTCTGGGGCCAACGTCCTGACTTTC.

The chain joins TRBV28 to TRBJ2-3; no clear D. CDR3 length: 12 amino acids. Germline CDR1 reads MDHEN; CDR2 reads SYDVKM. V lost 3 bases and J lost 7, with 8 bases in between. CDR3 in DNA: TGTGCCAGCAGTTTCGGGTGGAATACGCAGTATTTT. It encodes CASSFGWNTQYF.

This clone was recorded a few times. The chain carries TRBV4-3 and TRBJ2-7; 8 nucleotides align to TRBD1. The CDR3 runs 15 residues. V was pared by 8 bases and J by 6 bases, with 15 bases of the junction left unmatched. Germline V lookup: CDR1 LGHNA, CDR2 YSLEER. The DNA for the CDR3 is TGCGCCAGCGCACCAATAGGGACAGGAGATTTCGAGCAGTACTTC. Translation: CASAPIGTGDFEQYF.

The chain's CDR3 is CASSLYQDRNTEAFF. As DNA, the CDR3 is TGTGCCAGCAGTTTATATCAAGACAGGAACACTGAAGCTTTCTTT. V and J are TRBV28 and TRBJ1-1; D perhaps matches TRBD1 (5 bases). CDR3 length: 15 residues. V lost 1 base and J 1 base, leaving 10 bases between the germline ends. Looked up from germline, CDR1 is MDHEN and CDR2 is SYDVKM.

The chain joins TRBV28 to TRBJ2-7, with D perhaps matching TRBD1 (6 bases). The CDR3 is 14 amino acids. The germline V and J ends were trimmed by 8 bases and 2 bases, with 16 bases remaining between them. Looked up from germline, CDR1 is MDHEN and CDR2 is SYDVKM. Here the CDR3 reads CASVDGQMTYEQYF. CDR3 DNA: TGTGCCAGCGTAGATGGACAGATGACCTACGAGCAGTACTTC.

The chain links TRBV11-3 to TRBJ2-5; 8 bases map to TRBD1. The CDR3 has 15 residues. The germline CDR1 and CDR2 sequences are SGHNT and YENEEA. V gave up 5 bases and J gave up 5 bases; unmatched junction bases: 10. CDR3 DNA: TGTGCCAGCAGCCCTCGACAGGGGTCGGGGGAGACCCAGTACTTC. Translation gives CASSPRQGSGETQYF.

The CDR3 DNA reads TGTGCCAGCAGCTTTGTTGGACTAGCGGGAGGGCCGGGCACAGATACGCAGTATTTT. This encodes CASSFVGLAGGPGTDTQYF. J is TRBJ2-3 and V is TRBV7-8; TRBD2 matches at 15 bases. CDR3 length: 19 residues. J gave up 1 base and V 3 bases, and 8 bases lay outside the gene matches. Germline V gives CDR1 SGHVS, CDR2 FQNEAQ.

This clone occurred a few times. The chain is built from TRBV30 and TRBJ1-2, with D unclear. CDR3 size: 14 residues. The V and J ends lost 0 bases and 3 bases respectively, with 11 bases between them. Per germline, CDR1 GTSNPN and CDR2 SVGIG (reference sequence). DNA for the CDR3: TGTGCCTGGAGTGTGAAGGTGTTCGACTATGGCTACACCTTC. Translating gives CAWSVKVFDYGYTF.

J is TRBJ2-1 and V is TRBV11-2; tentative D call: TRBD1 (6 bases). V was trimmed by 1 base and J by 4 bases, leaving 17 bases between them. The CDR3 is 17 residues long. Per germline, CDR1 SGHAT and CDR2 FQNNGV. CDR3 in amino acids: CASSLGSLQGSYNEQFF. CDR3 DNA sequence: TGTGCCAGCAGCTTAGGCAGCCTACAGGGAAGTTACAATGAGCAGTTCTTC.